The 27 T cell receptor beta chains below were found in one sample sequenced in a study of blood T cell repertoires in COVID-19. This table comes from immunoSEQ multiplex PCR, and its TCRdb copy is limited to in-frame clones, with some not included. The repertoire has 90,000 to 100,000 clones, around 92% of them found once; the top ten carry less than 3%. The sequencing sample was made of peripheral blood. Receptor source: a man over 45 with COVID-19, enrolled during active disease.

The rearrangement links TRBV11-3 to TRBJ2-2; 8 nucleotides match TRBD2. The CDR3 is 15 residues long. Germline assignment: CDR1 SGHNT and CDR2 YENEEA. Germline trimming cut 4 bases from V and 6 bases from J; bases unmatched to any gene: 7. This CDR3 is CASSSGLVSAGELFF. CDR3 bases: TGTGCCAGCAGCTCGGGACTAGTCTCTGCCGGGGAGCTGTTTTTT.

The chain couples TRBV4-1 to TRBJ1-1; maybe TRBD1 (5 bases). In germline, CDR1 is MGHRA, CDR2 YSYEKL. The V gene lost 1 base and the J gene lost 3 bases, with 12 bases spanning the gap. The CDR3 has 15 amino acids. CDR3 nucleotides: TGCGCCAGCAGCCAAGCCTTCCAGGGCTACACTGAAGCTTTCTTT. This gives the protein CASSQAFQGYTEAFF.

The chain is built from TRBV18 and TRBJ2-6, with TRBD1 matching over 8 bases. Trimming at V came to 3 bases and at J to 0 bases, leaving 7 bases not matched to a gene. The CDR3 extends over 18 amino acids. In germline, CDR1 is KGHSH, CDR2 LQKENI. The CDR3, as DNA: TGTGCCAGCTCACCCCCGGGACAGGTCCTCTCTGGGGCCAACGTCCTGACTTTC. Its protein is CASSPPGQVLSGANVLTF.

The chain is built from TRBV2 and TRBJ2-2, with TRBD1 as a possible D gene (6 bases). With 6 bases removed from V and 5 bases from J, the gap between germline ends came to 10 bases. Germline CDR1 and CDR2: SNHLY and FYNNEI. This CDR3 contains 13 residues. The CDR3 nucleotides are TGTGCCAGCAGGAAGGGGGAGACCGGGGAGCTGTTTTTT. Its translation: CASRKGETGELFF.

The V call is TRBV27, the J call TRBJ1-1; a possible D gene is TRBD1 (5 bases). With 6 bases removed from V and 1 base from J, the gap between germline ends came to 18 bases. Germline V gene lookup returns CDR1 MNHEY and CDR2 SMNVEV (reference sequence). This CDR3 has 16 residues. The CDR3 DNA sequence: TGTGCCAGCAGGCGACAGTACGATTCCTCGAACACTGAAGCTTTCTTT. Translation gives CASRRQYDSSNTEAFF.

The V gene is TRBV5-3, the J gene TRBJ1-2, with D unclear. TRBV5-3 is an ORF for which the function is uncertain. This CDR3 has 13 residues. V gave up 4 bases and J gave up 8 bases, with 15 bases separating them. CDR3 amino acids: CARSQQRSGGYTF. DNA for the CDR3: TGTGCCAGAAGCCAACAGCGGTCGGGGGGCTACACCTTC.

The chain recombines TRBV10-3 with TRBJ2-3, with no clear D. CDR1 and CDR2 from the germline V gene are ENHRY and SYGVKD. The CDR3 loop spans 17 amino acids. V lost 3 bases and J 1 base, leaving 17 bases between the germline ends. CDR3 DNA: TGTGCCATCAGTGAAATCGGGTTTGGTCCTGGCACAGATACGCAGTATTTT. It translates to CAISEIGFGPGTDTQYF.

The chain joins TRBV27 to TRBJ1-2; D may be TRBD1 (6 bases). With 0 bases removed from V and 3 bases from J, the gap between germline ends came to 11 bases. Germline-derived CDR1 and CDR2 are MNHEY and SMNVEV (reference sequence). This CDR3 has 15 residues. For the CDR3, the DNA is TGTGCCAGCAGTTTATCGGCCAGGGGCGACTATGGCTACACCTTC. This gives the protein CASSLSARGDYGYTF.

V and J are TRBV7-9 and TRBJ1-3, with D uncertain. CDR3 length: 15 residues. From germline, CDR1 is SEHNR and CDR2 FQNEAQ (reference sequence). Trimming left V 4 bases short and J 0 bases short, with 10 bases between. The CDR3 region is CASSSTGYSGNTIYF. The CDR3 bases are TGTGCCAGCAGCTCCACGGGGTACTCTGGAAACACCATATATTTT.

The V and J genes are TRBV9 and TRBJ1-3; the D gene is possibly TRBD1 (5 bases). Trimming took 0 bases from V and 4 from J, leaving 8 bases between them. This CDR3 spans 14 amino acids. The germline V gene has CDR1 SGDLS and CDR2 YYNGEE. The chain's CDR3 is CASSVVGAGNTIYF. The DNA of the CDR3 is TGTGCCAGCAGCGTAGTAGGGGCCGGAAACACCATATATTTT.

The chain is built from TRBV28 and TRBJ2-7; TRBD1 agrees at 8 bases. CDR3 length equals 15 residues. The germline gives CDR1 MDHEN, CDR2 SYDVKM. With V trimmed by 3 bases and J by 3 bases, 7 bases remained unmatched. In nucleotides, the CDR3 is TGTGCCAGCAGTTTTTGGGACAGGCCACTCTACGAGCAGTACTTC. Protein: CASSFWDRPLYEQYF.

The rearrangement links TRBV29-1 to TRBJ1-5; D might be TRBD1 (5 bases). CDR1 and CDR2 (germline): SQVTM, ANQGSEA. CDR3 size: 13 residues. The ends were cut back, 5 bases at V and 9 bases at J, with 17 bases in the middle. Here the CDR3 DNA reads TGCAGCGTTCAGGTGCAGGATCAGGGGCCCCAGCATTTT. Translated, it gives CSVQVQDQGPQHF. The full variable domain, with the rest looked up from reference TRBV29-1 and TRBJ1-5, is SAVISQKPSRDICQRGTSLTIQCQVDSQVTMMFWYRQQPGQSLTLIATANQGSEATYESGFVIDKFPISRPNLTFSTLTVSNMSPEDSSIYLCSVQVQDQGPQHFGDGTRLSIL.

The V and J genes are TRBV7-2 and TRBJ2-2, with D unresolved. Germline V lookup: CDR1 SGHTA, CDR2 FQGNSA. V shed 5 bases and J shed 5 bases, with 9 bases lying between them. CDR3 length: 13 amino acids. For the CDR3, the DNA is TGTGCCAGCAGCCTTAGCTCAACCGGGGAGCTGTTTTTT. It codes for CASSLSSTGELFF.

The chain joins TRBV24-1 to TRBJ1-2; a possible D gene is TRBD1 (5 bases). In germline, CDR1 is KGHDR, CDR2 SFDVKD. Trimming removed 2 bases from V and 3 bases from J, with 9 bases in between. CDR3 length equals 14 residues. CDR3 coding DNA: TGTGCCACCAGTGATTCAGGGTTTCACTATGGCTACACCTTC. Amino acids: CATSDSGFHYGYTF.

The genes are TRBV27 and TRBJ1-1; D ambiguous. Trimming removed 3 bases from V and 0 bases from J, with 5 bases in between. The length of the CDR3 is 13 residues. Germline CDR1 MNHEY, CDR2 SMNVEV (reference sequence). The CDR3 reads CASSFWLNTEAFF. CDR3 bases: TGTGCCAGCAGTTTTTGGCTGAACACTGAAGCTTTCTTT.

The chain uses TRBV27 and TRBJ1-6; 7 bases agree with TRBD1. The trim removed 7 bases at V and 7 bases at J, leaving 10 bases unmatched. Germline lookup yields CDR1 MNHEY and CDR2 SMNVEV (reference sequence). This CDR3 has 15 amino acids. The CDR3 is CASTNTGVLNSPLHF. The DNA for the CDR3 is TGTGCCAGCACAAACACAGGGGTGTTAAATTCACCCCTCCACTTT.

The CDR3 reads CASSLLAGSYNEQFF. CDR3 coding DNA: TGTGCCAGCAGCCTACTAGCGGGCTCCTACAATGAGCAGTTCTTC. V gene TRBV7-3 combines with J gene TRBJ2-1; 9 bases line up with TRBD2. The CDR3 totals 15 residues. The germline CDR1 and CDR2 sequences are SGHTA and FQGTGA. Trimming cost V 5 bases and J 0 bases; bases outside gene matches: 2.

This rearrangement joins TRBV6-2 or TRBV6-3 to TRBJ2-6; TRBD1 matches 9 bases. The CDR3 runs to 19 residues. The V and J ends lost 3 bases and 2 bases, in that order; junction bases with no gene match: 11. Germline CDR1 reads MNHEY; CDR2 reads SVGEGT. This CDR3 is CASSYRRGQGTAGANVLTF. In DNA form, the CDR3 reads TGTGCCAGCAGTTATAGAAGGGGACAGGGCACTGCTGGGGCCAACGTCCTGACTTTC.

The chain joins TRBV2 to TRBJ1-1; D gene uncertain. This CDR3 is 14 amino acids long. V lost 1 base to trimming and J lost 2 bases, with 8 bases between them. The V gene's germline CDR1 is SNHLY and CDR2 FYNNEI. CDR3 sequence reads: CASSEGYSNTEAFF. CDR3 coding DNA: TGTGCCAGCAGTGAAGGCTACAGCAACACTGAAGCTTTCTTT.

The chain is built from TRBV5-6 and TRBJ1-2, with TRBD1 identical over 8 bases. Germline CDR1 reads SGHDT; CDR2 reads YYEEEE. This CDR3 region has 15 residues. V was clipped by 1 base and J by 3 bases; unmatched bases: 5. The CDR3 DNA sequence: TGTGCCAGCAGCTTGAGGCAGGGGGCTTACTATGGCTACACCTTC. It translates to CASSLRQGAYYGYTF.

CDR3: CASSGRQASNYGYTF. The CDR3 DNA reads TGTGCCAGCAGCGGACGACAGGCGTCCAACTATGGCTACACCTTC. This sequence joins TRBV7-2 and TRBJ1-2, with D maybe TRBD1 (6 bases). CDR3 length: 15 residues. CDR1 is SGHTA and CDR2 is FQGNSA in the germline V gene. Deletions cut 5 bases from V and 2 bases from J, with 15 bases between.

In DNA, the CDR3 is TGTGCCAGTAGGCCGGGACAGGGGGCGGATAGCAATCAGCCCCAGCATTTT. It is translated as CASRPGQGADSNQPQHF. This chain connects TRBV19 to TRBJ1-5, with 12 bases lining up with TRBD1. Germline V CDR1 and CDR2: LNHDA, SQIVND (reference sequence). The CDR3 runs to 17 residues. Losses at the gene ends were 6 bases for V and 0 bases for J; bases not matched to a gene: 6.

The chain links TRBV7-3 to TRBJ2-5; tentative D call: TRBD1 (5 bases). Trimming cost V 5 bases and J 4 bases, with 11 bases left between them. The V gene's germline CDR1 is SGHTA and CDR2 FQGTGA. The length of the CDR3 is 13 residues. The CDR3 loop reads CASSQEQGETQYF. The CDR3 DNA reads TGTGCCAGCAGCCAGGAGCAGGGAGAGACCCAGTACTTC.

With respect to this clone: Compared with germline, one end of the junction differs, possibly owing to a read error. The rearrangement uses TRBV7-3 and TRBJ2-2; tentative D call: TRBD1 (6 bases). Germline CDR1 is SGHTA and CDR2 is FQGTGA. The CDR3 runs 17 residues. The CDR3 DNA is TGTGCCAGCACCTTAAAAATACAGGGTATAGACACCGGGGAGCTGTTTTTT. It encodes CASTLKIQGIDTGELFF.

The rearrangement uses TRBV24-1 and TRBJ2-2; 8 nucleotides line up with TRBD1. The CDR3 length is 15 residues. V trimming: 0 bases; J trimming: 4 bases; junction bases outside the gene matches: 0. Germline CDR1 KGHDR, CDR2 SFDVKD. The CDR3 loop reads CATSDLDRGTGELFF. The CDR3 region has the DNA TGTGCCACCAGTGATTTGGACAGGGGCACCGGGGAGCTGTTTTTT.

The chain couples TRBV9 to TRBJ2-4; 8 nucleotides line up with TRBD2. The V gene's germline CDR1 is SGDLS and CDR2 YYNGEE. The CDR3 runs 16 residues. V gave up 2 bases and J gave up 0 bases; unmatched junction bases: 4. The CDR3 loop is CASSVSGVLAKNIQYF. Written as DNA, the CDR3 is TGTGCCAGCAGCGTTAGCGGGGTCCTAGCCAAAAACATTCAGTACTTC. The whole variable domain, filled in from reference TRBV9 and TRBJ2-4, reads DSGVTQTPKHLITATGQRVTLRCSPRSGDLSVYWYQQSLDQGLQFLIQYYNGEERAKGNILERFSAQQFPDLHSELNLSSLELGDSALYFCASSVSGVLAKNIQYFGAGTRLSVL.

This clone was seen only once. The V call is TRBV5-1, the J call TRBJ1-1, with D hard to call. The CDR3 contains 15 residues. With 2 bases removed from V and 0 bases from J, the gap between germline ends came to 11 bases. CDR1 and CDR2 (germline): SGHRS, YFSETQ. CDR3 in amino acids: CASSFAGIMNTEAFF. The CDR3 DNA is TGCGCCAGCAGCTTTGCGGGGATCATGAACACTGAAGCTTTCTTT.